The clone carrying this T cell receptor (beta chain) was seen a handful of times. The sample comes from a study of OX40 agonist ivuxolimab in advanced cancers. Repertoires were generated with immunoSEQ multiplex PCR, while TCRdb's copy carries only in-frame clones and drops some. This sample carries 20,000 or so clones, just under 85% of them seen once, and the ten largest clones take roughly 29%. Germline CDR1 KGHSH, CDR2 LQKENI. The CDR3 sequence is 15 residues long. V shed 0 bases and J shed 1 base, with 9 bases lying between them. The J gene is TRBJ1-1, the V gene TRBV18; D not certain. The TCR was taken from an adult with an advanced solid tumor such as melanoma, head and neck, liver or kidney cancer. The sequencing used CD4+ or CD8+ T cells sorted from blood, collected in a trial of the OX40 agonist ivuxolimab. CDR3 DNA: TGTGCCAGCTCACCACCGGAGGTTAGGAACACTGAAGCTTTCTTT. This translates into CASSPPEVRNTEAFF.